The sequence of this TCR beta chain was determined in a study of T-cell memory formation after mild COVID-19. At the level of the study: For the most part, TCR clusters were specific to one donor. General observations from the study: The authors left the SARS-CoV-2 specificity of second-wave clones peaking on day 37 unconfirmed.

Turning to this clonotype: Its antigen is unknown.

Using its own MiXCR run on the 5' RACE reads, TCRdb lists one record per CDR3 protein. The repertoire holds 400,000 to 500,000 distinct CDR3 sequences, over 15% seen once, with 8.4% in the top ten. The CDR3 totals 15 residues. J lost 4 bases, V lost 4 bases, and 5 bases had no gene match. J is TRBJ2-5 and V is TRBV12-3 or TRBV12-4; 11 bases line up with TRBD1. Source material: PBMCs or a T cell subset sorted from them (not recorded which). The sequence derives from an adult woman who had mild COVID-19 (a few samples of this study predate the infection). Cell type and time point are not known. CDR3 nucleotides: TGTGCCAGCAGTTGGACAGGGGGCGGGAGAGAGACCCAGTACTTC. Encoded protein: CASSWTGGGRETQYF.